This entry concerns a single T cell receptor (beta chain). This sample was included in a study of T cell changes during pregnancy in multiple sclerosis. CDR3 size: 15 residues. V shed 5 bases and J 6 bases; nucleotides not matched to a gene: 9. Germline V lookup: CDR1 SEHNR, CDR2 FQNEAQ (reference sequence). Libraries were prepared by immunoSEQ multiplex PCR; TCRdb keeps only in-frame clonotypes and omits some of them. The sample has about 71,000 clones; 85% to 95% are singletons. Sequences were derived from peripheral blood, sampled in the third trimester of pregnancy. This chain connects TRBV7-9 to TRBJ1-4; 7 bases fit TRBD1. The receptor comes from a female donor with multiple sclerosis, enrolled in a pregnancy study. The CDR3 spells CASSPPGQSYEKLFF. DNA of the CDR3: TGTGCCAGCAGCCCACCGGGACAGTCCTATGAAAAACTGTTTTTT.